Sequencing of this TCR beta chain was carried out in a study of CD8+ T cells in alopecia areata. Study outcomes and limitations: Mice showed clearer TCR sharing than patients did, a gap that was possibly HLA-related. Elevated clonality characterized lesional scalp relative to normal scalp, particularly in alopecia totalis/universalis.

Trimming left V 4 bases short and J 10 bases short, with 8 bases between. Germline assignment: CDR1 MNHEY and CDR2 SMNVEV (reference sequence). The CDR3 totals 11 residues. Comments on this clone: Its target is not known.

TCR sequencing used cDNA made by reverse transcription of extracted RNA. Sequencing was performed with immunoSEQ multiplex PCR; in TCRdb, only in-frame clones are kept and a portion is missing. Among about 150,000 clones listed, 40% to 60% were seen once. From alopecia areata patients, lesional scalp punch biopsies and peripheral blood were collected. Using a FACSAria, the CD4+ and CD8+ T cells were sorted from the PBMCs. The rearrangement joins TRBV27 to TRBJ2-1; D is uncertain. Specimen: CD8+ T cells sorted from blood, collected at week 0. The clonotype was recovered from a human donor with alopecia areata. The CDR3 DNA reads as TGTGCCAGCAGTTCCCTCATAGAGCAGTTCTTC. Translating it yields CASSSLIEQFF.